These 3 T cell receptor beta chains originate from one sample sequenced in a study of chemoradiotherapy in HPV16-positive cancers. Sequencing used immunoSEQ multiplex PCR; TCRdb keeps in-frame clones, though not all of them. The data hold roughly 6,100 clones, with 73% observed a single time. Sample: tumor tissue, taken from a patient who underwent chemoradiotherapy. The receptors were sampled from a human donor with HPV-associated anogenital cancer.

The chain carries TRBV30 and TRBJ1-3; possible D gene TRBD1, 6 bases. V was pared by 4 bases and J by 5 bases, with 18 bases between. CDR3 size: 15 residues. Germline CDR1 is GTSNPN and CDR2 is SVGIG (reference sequence). The CDR3 protein is CAWIVTGRTRNTIYF. The CDR3 region has the DNA TGTGCCTGGATTGTGACAGGTCGGACCCGAAACACCATATATTTT.

This clone has just a few counts. The genes are TRBV30 and TRBJ1-2; weak D call: TRBD1 (6 bases). V was trimmed by 4 bases and J by 4 bases, leaving 10 bases between them. The CDR3 is made up of 12 amino acids. Germline-derived CDR1 and CDR2 are GTSNPN and SVGIG (reference sequence). The CDR3: CAWTDRPYGYTF. CDR3 DNA: TGTGCCTGGACAGACAGGCCCTATGGCTACACCTTC.

As DNA, the CDR3 is TGTGCCAGCAGCTTAGAGGCGGGGAAGTTCCAAGAGACCCAGTACTTC. Amino acids: CASSLEAGKFQETQYF. The chain couples TRBV11-2 to TRBJ2-5, with D tentatively TRBD2 (6 bases). The CDR3 sequence is 16 residues long. V was trimmed by 0 bases and J by 1 base, leaving 12 bases between them. Germline values: CDR1 SGHAT, CDR2 FQNNGV.